The present entry profiles one T cell receptor (beta chain) with its context. V lost 3 bases and J lost 4; bases outside the gene matches: 0. Germline V gene lookup returns CDR1 SGHVS and CDR2 FNYEAQ. This CDR3 is built from 13 residues. Participants came from 20 to 25 US areas, aged roughly 18 to 95 years. The study assigned cohorts using participant-reported clinical history. These data are taken from a study of blood T cell repertoires in COVID-19. Overall study: T cells, B-cell-depleted T cells, or PBMCs supplied cDNA or gDNA.

The authors' processing: Amplification with reference gene primers provided the estimates of nucleated cell counts. The repertoire was sequenced with immunoSEQ multiplex PCR; TCRdb's copy has only in-frame clones and lacks some. Clonal size and the V and J genes are those of that table, whereas D and trimming came from the DNA. The sample includes 250,000 to 350,000 clones, approximately 88% of them seen just once. The sample taken for sequencing was PBMCs or T cells enriched from blood (not recorded which). The rearrangement uses TRBV7-6 and TRBJ2-3; 8 bases agree with TRBD2. The sequence derives from a woman in her late teens or twenties who had recovered from COVID-19. DNA of the CDR3: TGTGCCAGCAGCTTGACTAGCGCAGATACGCAGTATTTT. Protein: CASSLTSADTQYF.